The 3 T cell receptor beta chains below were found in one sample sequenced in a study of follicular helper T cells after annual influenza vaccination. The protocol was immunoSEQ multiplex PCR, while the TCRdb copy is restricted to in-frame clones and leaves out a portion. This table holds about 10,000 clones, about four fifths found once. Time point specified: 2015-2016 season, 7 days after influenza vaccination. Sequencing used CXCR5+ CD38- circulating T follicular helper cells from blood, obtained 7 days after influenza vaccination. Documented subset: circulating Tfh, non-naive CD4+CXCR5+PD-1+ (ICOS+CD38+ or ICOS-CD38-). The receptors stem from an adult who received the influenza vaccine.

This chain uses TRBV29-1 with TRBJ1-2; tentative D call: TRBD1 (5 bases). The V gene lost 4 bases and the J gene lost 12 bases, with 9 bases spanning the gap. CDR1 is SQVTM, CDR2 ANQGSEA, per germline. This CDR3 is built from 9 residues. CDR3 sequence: CSVGGPNTF. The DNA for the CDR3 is TGCAGCGTTGGGGGACCAAACACCTTC.

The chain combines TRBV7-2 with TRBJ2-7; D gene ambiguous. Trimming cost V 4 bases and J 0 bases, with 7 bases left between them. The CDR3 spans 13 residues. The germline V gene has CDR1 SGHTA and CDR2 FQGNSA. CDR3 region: CASSSIFSYEQYF. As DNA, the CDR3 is TGTGCCAGCAGCTCTATCTTCTCCTACGAGCAGTACTTC. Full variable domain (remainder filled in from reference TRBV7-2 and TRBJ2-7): GAGVSQSPSNKVTEKGKDVELRCDPISGHTALYWYRQSLGQGLEFLIYFQGNSAPDKSGLPSDRFSAERTGGSVSTLTIQRTQQEDSAVYLCASSSIFSYEQYFGPGTRLTVT.

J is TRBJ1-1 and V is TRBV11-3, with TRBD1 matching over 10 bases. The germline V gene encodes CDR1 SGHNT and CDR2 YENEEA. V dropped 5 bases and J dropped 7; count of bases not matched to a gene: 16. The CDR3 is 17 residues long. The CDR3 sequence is CASSHGQGEVGSSEAFF. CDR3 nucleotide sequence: TGTGCCAGCAGCCATGGACAGGGGGAAGTGGGTTCGAGTGAAGCTTTCTTT.